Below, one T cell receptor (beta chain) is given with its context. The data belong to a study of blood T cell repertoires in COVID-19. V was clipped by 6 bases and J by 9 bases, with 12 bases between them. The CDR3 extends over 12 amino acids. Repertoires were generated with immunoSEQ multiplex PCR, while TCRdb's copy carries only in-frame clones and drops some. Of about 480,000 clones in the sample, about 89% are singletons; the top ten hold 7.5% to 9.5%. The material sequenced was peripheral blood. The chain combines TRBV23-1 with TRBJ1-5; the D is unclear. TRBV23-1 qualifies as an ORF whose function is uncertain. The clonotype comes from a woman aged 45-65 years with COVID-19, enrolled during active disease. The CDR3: CASRLHKSPQHF. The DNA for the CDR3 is TGCGCCAGCAGATTACACAAGTCGCCCCAGCATTTT.